The 32 T cell receptor beta chains given below trace back to one sample, sequenced in a study of multiple sclerosis patients with progressive multifocal leukoencephalopathy. Assay used: immunoSEQ multiplex PCR; TCRdb lists only in-frame clones, some missing. Of 25,000 to 35,000 clones listed, more than 75% are singletons. Described time point: before natalizumab initiation. Sequencing input: PBMCs. The receptors come from a human donor with multiple sclerosis.

The chain joins TRBV19 to TRBJ1-5; D is uncertain. Germline V CDR1 and CDR2: LNHDA, SQIVND (reference sequence). V gave up 5 bases and J gave up 7 bases, with 15 bases separating them. The CDR3 runs 14 residues. This CDR3 reads CASSLAYSGQPQHF. The CDR3 DNA reads TGTGCCAGTAGTTTGGCGTATTCGGGGCAGCCCCAGCATTTT. The variable domain in full, completed from reference TRBV19 and TRBJ1-5, reads DGGITQSPKYLFRKEGQNVTLSCEQNLNHDAMYWYRQDPGQGLRLIYYSQIVNDFQKGDIAEGYSVSREKKESFPLTVTSAQKNPTAFYLCASSLAYSGQPQHFGDGTRLSIL.

The V and J genes are TRBV25-1 and TRBJ2-2, with TRBD1 matching 8 bases. The ends lost 6 bases at V and 4 bases at J; junction bases unmatched: 4. Germline-derived CDR1 and CDR2 are MGHDK and SYGVNS. This CDR3 has 14 residues. CDR3: CASRDTGGTGELFF. CDR3 sequence (DNA): TGTGCCAGCAGAGACACAGGGGGCACCGGGGAGCTGTTTTTT.

This rearrangement joins TRBV4-3 to TRBJ2-1, with 12 bases that match TRBD2. Germline CDR1 and CDR2: LGHNA and YSLEER. Losses at the gene ends were 2 bases for V and 4 bases for J; bases not matched to a gene: 0. This CDR3 contains 15 residues. This CDR3 is CASSQTSGGYNEQFF. In nucleotides, the CDR3 is TGCGCCAGCAGCCAAACTAGCGGGGGGTACAATGAGCAGTTCTTC.

This clone was counted a single time. The rearrangement links TRBV11-2 to TRBJ2-5; D is unresolved. From germline, CDR1 is SGHAT and CDR2 FQNNGV. V shed 6 bases and J shed 2 bases, with 10 bases lying between them. There are 13 residues in the CDR3. CDR3 loop: CASSRIQQETQYF. Here the CDR3 DNA reads TGTGCCAGCAGTCGCATACAGCAAGAGACCCAGTACTTC.

This chain joins TRBV30 and TRBJ1-2, with a weak D call TRBD1 (5 bases). The CDR3 runs to 13 residues. V gave up 5 bases and J gave up 8 bases, with 18 bases separating them. CDR1 and CDR2 from the germline V gene are GTSNPN and SVGIG (reference sequence). The CDR3 DNA sequence: TGTGCCTGGGGGGTCAAGGGGCCTAGCGGCTACACCTTC. Translation: CAWGVKGPSGYTF.

There are a few counts of this clone. The chain recombines TRBV27 with TRBJ2-5; 7 bases fit TRBD1. Germline V gene sequence: CDR1 MNHEY, CDR2 SMNVEV (reference sequence). The J segment lost 1 base and the V segment lost 6 bases, leaving 5 bases of the junction unmatched. CDR3 length equals 14 residues. The DNA of the CDR3 is TGTGCCAGCAGCACAAGGGACAGCCAAGAGACCCAGTACTTC. Protein sequence: CASSTRDSQETQYF.

The chain uses TRBV28 and TRBJ1-2, with D hard to call. Deletions cut 6 bases from V and 4 bases from J, with 12 bases between. In germline, CDR1 is MDHEN, CDR2 SYDVKM. The CDR3 loop spans 13 amino acids. The CDR3 reads CASREDHRYGYTF. DNA for the CDR3: TGTGCCAGCAGGGAAGATCACCGCTATGGCTACACCTTC.

This clone has only one observation. The gene calls are TRBV5-4 and TRBJ2-3; 8 bases line up with TRBD2. Germline CDR1 is SGHNT and CDR2 is YYREEE (reference sequence). V lost 3 bases to trimming and J lost 5 bases; unmatched junction nucleotides: 8. CDR3 size: 15 residues. The CDR3 DNA sequence: TGTGCCAGCAGCTCACCCGGGACTAGAGGAGATACGCAGTATTTT. It translates to CASSSPGTRGDTQYF.

This clone occurred a few times. The V and J genes are TRBV6-5 and TRBJ2-7; 9 positions agree with TRBD1. The CDR3 runs to 14 residues. Germline-derived CDR1 and CDR2 are MNHEY and SVGAGI. V was clipped by 5 bases and J by 4 bases; unmatched bases: 6. The CDR3 DNA reads TGTGCCAGCAGTAATGGACAGGGGAGTTACGAGCAGTACTTC. Translated, it gives CASSNGQGSYEQYF.

The chain combines TRBV30 with TRBJ2-2, with 9 bases aligning to TRBD1. CDR3 length: 15 residues. Germline CDR1 is GTSNPN and CDR2 is SVGIG (reference sequence). V gave up 2 bases and J gave up 4 bases; unmatched junction bases: 5. DNA of the CDR3: TGTGCCTGGAGTTGGGGACAGGGCGGCACCGGGGAGCTGTTTTTT. Amino acid sequence: CAWSWGQGGTGELFF.

The gene calls are TRBV28 and TRBJ1-5, with TRBD1 identical over 7 bases. The CDR3 totals 15 residues. Germline loops: CDR1 MDHEN, CDR2 SYDVKM. Germline trimming cut 1 base from V and 4 bases from J; bases unmatched to any gene: 4. CDR3 nucleotide sequence: TGTGCCAGCAGTTTATACCAGGGGGGGAATCAGCCCCAGCATTTT. This translates into CASSLYQGGNQPQHF.

J is TRBJ1-2 and V is TRBV28; 9 bases map to TRBD1. In germline, CDR1 is MDHEN, CDR2 SYDVKM. This CDR3 is built from 15 residues. V lost 1 base, J lost 5 bases, and 5 bases stayed unmatched. This CDR3 reads CASSLSDRGEYGYTF. CDR3 bases: TGTGCCAGCAGTTTATCGGACAGGGGAGAATATGGCTACACCTTC.

The chain recombines TRBV10-2 with TRBJ2-2; D gene ambiguous. CDR1 and CDR2 from the germline V gene are WSHSY and SAAADI. Trimming removed 8 bases from V and 5 bases from J, with 3 bases in between. The CDR3 sequence is 10 residues long. The CDR3 loop is CASGTGELFF. DNA for the CDR3: TGCGCCAGCGGGACCGGGGAGCTGTTTTTT.

The rearrangement joins TRBV25-1 to TRBJ2-5; no clear D gene. This CDR3 has 13 residues. V dropped 9 bases and J dropped 1 base, with 12 bases sitting between them. The germline gives CDR1 MGHDK, CDR2 SYGVNS. CDR3 protein: CASKRSTQETQYF. The CDR3, as DNA: TGTGCCAGTAAAAGGTCTACCCAAGAGACCCAGTACTTC.

This chain uses TRBV5-1 with TRBJ1-4, with D tentatively TRBD1 (5 bases). Germline CDR1 is SGHRS and CDR2 is YFSETQ. V was trimmed by 2 bases and J by 7 bases, leaving 12 bases between them. The CDR3 spans 14 residues. The CDR3 DNA reads as TGCGCCAGCAGCTTCCGGCCCGGGGCTGAAAAACTGTTTTTT. Its protein product is CASSFRPGAEKLFF.

The V gene is TRBV7-2, the J gene TRBJ1-5; 7 bases are shared with TRBD1. The CDR3 is made up of 15 amino acids. CDR1 and CDR2 from the germline V gene are SGHTA and FQGNSA. Trimming took 5 bases from V and 3 from J; bases not matched to a gene: 7. The chain's CDR3 is CASSGGTVYNQPQHF. CDR3 bases: TGTGCCAGCAGCGGTGGGACAGTTTACAATCAGCCCCAGCATTTT.

This clone has only one observation. The chain uses TRBV10-3 and TRBJ1-5; maybe TRBD1 (5 bases). CDR1 and CDR2 from the germline V gene are ENHRY and SYGVKD. CDR3 size: 13 residues. V was trimmed by 6 bases and J by 5 bases, leaving 11 bases between them. The CDR3, as DNA: TGTGCCATCAGATCAGGGTTAGATCAGCCCCAGCATTTT. Its translation is CAIRSGLDQPQHF.

The rearrangement uses TRBV7-8 and TRBJ1-5, with 11 bases that match TRBD1. Germline CDR1 and CDR2: SGHVS and FQNEAQ. J lost 7 bases, V lost 5 bases, and 7 bases had no gene match. CDR3 length equals 15 residues. The CDR3 bases are TGTGCCAGCAGCCAGTGGACAGGGGGCTACCAGCCCCAGCATTTT. Amino acid sequence: CASSQWTGGYQPQHF.

The rearrangement joins TRBV7-2 to TRBJ1-1; D might be TRBD1 (5 bases). The V gene lost 6 bases and the J gene lost 5 bases, with 16 bases spanning the gap. Germline-derived CDR1 and CDR2 are SGHTA and FQGNSA. This CDR3 contains 14 residues. The CDR3, as DNA: TGTGCCAGCAGTCAGAGGCAGGGTAGGACTGAAGCTTTCTTT. Encoded protein: CASSQRQGRTEAFF.

This clone was seen a single time. This sequence joins TRBV27 and TRBJ1-1, with D possibly being TRBD1 (5 bases). The V end was cut by 6 bases, the J end by 1 base, with 15 bases between. Germline V gene sequence: CDR1 MNHEY, CDR2 SMNVEV (reference sequence). The CDR3 is 15 amino acids. Written as DNA, the CDR3 is TGTGCCAGCAGACTACGCCCCGGGACGAACACTGAAGCTTTCTTT. Protein sequence: CASRLRPGTNTEAFF.

This sequence joins TRBV18 and TRBJ2-3; 12 bases are shared with TRBD2. The V gene end was trimmed by 4 bases and the J gene end by 3 bases; junction bases not matched to a gene: 5. Looked up from germline, CDR1 is KGHSH and CDR2 is LQKENI. This CDR3 has 16 residues. The CDR3 DNA is TGTGCCAGCTCACGCGCTAGCGGGGGGGCAACAGATACGCAGTATTTT. Translation gives CASSRASGGATDTQYF. The full variable domain, in which reference TRBV18 and TRBJ2-3 provide the parts outside the CDR3, is NAGVMQNPRHLVRRRGQEARLRCSPMKGHSHVYWYRQLPEEGLKFMVYLQKENIIDESGMPKERFSAEFPKEGPSILRIQQVVRGDSAAYFCASSRASGGATDTQYFGPGTRLTVL.

This chain connects TRBV7-3 to TRBJ2-2; 12 positions agree with TRBD2. CDR3 length: 16 residues. CDR1 is SGHTA and CDR2 is FQGTGA in the germline V gene. The V segment lost 4 bases and the J segment 6 bases; nucleotides outside the gene matches: 6. The DNA for the CDR3 is TGTGCCAGCAGCTCAAGGACTAGCGGGGTACCCGGGGAGCTGTTTTTT. It codes for CASSSRTSGVPGELFF.

The CDR3 region has the DNA TGCGCCAGCAGCTTAGGGACAGGCTCTGAAAAACTGTTTTTT. Translation: CASSLGTGSEKLFF. V and J are TRBV5-1 and TRBJ1-4; 8 bases are a match to TRBD1. CDR1 and CDR2 (germline): SGHRS, YFSETQ. The CDR3 covers 14 residues. J gave up 7 bases and V 2 bases, and 4 bases lay outside the gene matches. Using reference TRBV5-1 and TRBJ1-4 for the parts outside the CDR3, the full variable domain is KAGVTQTPRYLIKTRGQQVTLSCSPISGHRSVSWYQQTPGQGLQFLFEYFSETQRNKGNFPGRFSGRQFSNSRSEMNVSTLELGDSALYLCASSLGTGSEKLFFGSGTQLSVL.

The chain has TRBV21-1 and TRBJ1-2. TRBV21-1 has pseudogene status. The length of the CDR3 is 15 residues. The CDR3 nucleotides are TGTGCCAGCAACCTCCCGGACTCGGGGGGGAATGGCTACACCTTC. It encodes CASNLPDSGGNGYTF.

The rearrangement joins TRBV10-1 to TRBJ2-2, with TRBD2 as a possible D gene (5 bases). The CDR3 is 13 amino acids. The germline CDR1 and CDR2 sequences are WNHNN and SYGVQD (reference sequence). Trimming took 6 bases from V and 3 from J, leaving 8 bases between them. CDR3 residues: CASRSRDTGELFF. In DNA, the CDR3 is TGCGCCAGCAGGTCGCGGGACACCGGGGAGCTGTTTTTT.

The genes are TRBV5-1 and TRBJ2-2; D is undetermined. CDR3 length: 17 residues. The germline V gene encodes CDR1 SGHRS and CDR2 YFSETQ. V was shortened by 5 bases and J by 1 base, with 18 bases between the two germline ends. The CDR3 DNA sequence: TGCGCCAGCAGTTACCCCCTCGGGCAGAGGAACACCGGGGAGCTGTTTTTT. Its protein is CASSYPLGQRNTGELFF.

There are a few counts of this clone. The gene calls are TRBV10-1 and TRBJ2-5, with unresolved D. CDR1 and CDR2 (germline): WNHNN, SYGVQD (reference sequence). The CDR3 runs to 14 residues. V was trimmed by 4 bases and J by 5 bases, leaving 14 bases between them. Here the CDR3 DNA reads TGCGCCAGCAGTGCCACCCCTCAGGAGGAGACCCAGTACTTC. Its protein is CASSATPQEETQYF.

This sequence joins TRBV15 and TRBJ1-4, with 10 bases aligning to TRBD1. Per the germline V gene, CDR1 is LNHNV and CDR2 is YYDKDF (reference sequence). J lost 6 bases, V lost 5 bases, and 9 bases had no gene match. The CDR3 runs to 16 residues. The CDR3 DNA is TGTGCCACCAGCCCCGAGGGCGGGACAGGGGATGAAAAACTGTTTTTT. As protein: CATSPEGGTGDEKLFF.

The chain has TRBV11-1 and TRBJ1-4, with unresolved D. The CDR3 is made up of 16 amino acids. CDR1 and CDR2 from the germline V gene are SGHAT and FQDESV (reference sequence). Trimming removed 1 base from V and 7 bases from J, with 16 bases in between. DNA of the CDR3: TGTGCCAGCAGCTTAGACAGCCGTTGGGCCGGTGAAAAACTGTTTTTT. Its translation is CASSLDSRWAGEKLFF.

The genes are TRBV9 and TRBJ2-3; D not resolved. Germline CDR1 reads SGDLS; CDR2 reads YYNGEE. The CDR3 runs 13 residues. V shed 1 base and J shed 2 bases, with 5 bases lying between them. CDR3 nucleotide sequence: TGTGCCAGCAGCGTATCGAACACAGATACGCAGTATTTT. Protein: CASSVSNTDTQYF.

This clone was observed a single time. The rearrangement joins TRBV7-2 to TRBJ2-5; D might be TRBD2 (7 bases). The CDR3 spans 16 residues. Per the germline V gene, CDR1 is SGHTA and CDR2 is FQGNSA. V was trimmed by 0 bases and J by 5 bases, leaving 16 bases between them. This CDR3 is CASSLAVIGGGETQYF. As DNA, the CDR3 is TGTGCCAGCAGCTTAGCAGTGATAGGCGGGGGCGAGACCCAGTACTTC.

This clone was picked up one time. The chain is built from TRBV10-3 and TRBJ1-2; D possibly corresponds to TRBD1 (5 bases). This CDR3 comprises 14 residues. Trimming stripped 7 bases from V and 5 bases from J, with 17 bases between. Per germline, CDR1 ENHRY and CDR2 SYGVKD. For the CDR3, the DNA is TGTGCCATCACGTCGGACAACTCCGCTTATGGCTACACCTTC. It specifies CAITSDNSAYGYTF.